This record covers a single T cell receptor (beta chain). Only CD45RO-negative cells positively selected for CCR7 counted as naive CD8 cells, so terminally differentiated effector memory CD45RA+ cells were excluded. The donor population consisted of healthy HIV-negative adults with no recent acute infections or vaccinations. The sorted-subset replicate PCRs were given around 200 ng DNA, which is 27,000 or so T cell genomes. TCRdb's table, derived via immunoSEQ multiplex PCR, lists solely in-frame clones and lacks some. The sample shows more than 550,000 clones, 92% of them seen only once. This entry is derived from a study of shared clonotypes between healthy human individuals. About the study: The donor group consisted of a couple of women and a few men, aged 18 to 49.

There are 15 residues in the CDR3. CDR1 is SQVTM, CDR2 ANQGSEA, per germline. After removal of 6 bases from V and 8 bases from J, the junction contained 10 bases not matched to a gene. The chain is built from TRBV29-1 and TRBJ2-1, with 13 nucleotides matching TRBD2. Source material: naive CD8+ T cells sorted from blood. The receptor was isolated from a man aged 30 to 45 in good health. CDR3 region: CSVDPGLAGTDEQFF. For the CDR3, the DNA is TGCAGCGTGGATCCGGGACTAGCGGGAACGGATGAGCAGTTCTTC.